These 2 T cell receptor beta chains originate from one sample sequenced in a study of CD8+ T cells in alopecia areata. The authors extracted RNA and reverse transcribed it into cDNA as the sequencing template. The assay was immunoSEQ multiplex PCR, and TCRdb's table has in-frame clones only and misses some. The table lists around 100,000 clones, 45% to 60% of them singletons. The sample consisted of CD4+ T cells sorted from blood. The receptor set was obtained from a human donor in good health.

The CDR3 loop is CSVTLLSSYNEQFF. The CDR3 nucleotides are TGCAGCGTTACTCTCCTGAGCTCCTACAATGAGCAGTTCTTC. The rearrangement uses TRBV29-1 and TRBJ2-1; no definite D call. The V gene's germline CDR1 is SQVTM and CDR2 ANQGSEA. V was clipped by 5 bases and J by 0 bases, with 11 bases between them. CDR3 length: 14 amino acids.

V usage is TRBV28 and J usage is TRBJ1-6; weak D call: TRBD1 (5 bases). The CDR3 consists of 14 residues. With 7 bases removed from V and 10 bases from J, the gap between germline ends came to 17 bases. Germline CDR1 reads MDHEN; CDR2 reads SYDVKM. This CDR3 is CASIARVVGSPLHF. CDR3 nucleotide sequence: TGTGCCAGCATCGCCAGGGTGGTAGGGTCACCCCTCCACTTT.